A single sample gave rise to the 8 T cell receptor beta chains below, sequenced in a study of blood T cells in healthy people across ages. Then a second PCR, running about 7 to 11 cycles, was carried out with a sample-barcoded 5' primer and a J-beta primer mix. TCRdb processed the 5' RACE reads anew with MiXCR; each CDR3 protein has one entry. This table holds about a million distinct CDR3 sequences, roughly 43% found once. Sequenced material: blood. All receptors come from a man younger than 45 in good health.

V is TRBV5-1 and J is TRBJ1-2; 7 bases are a match to TRBD1. This CDR3 has 12 amino acids. Germline V lookup: CDR1 SGHRS, CDR2 YFSETQ. The V segment lost 4 bases and the J segment 4 bases; nucleotides outside the gene matches: 1. CDR3: CASSEGAYGYTF. In nucleotides, the CDR3 is TGCGCCAGCAGCGAGGGGGCCTATGGCTACACCTTC.

V is TRBV2 and J is TRBJ2-1, with D maybe TRBD1 (6 bases). V was clipped by 4 bases and J by 9 bases, with 19 bases between them. Per germline, CDR1 SNHLY and CDR2 FYNNEI. The CDR3 loop spans 15 amino acids. The CDR3 nucleotides read TGTGCCAGCAGTGCAAACAGGGACCTGAAACCTGAGCAGTTCTTC. Encoded protein: CASSANRDLKPEQFF. Together with reference TRBV2 and TRBJ2-1, the CDR3 gives the full variable domain: EPEVTQTPSHQVTQMGQEVILRCVPISNHLYFYWYRQILGQKVEFLVSFYNNEISEKSEIFDDQFSVERPDGSNFTLKIRSTKLEDSAMYFCASSANRDLKPEQFFGPGTRLTVL.

J is TRBJ2-5 and V is TRBV18; 8 bases are a match to TRBD1. Germline V gives CDR1 KGHSH, CDR2 LQKENI. The CDR3 is made up of 15 amino acids. J lost 0 bases, V lost 1 base, and 1 base had no gene match. The CDR3: CASSPRDRYQETQYF. DNA of the CDR3: TGTGCCAGCTCACCACGGGACAGGTACCAAGAGACCCAGTACTTC.

This clonotype turned up a few times. The J gene is TRBJ1-4, the V gene TRBV29-1; no definite D call. Trimming pared 6 bases from V and 7 bases from J, leaving 15 bases between. The CDR3 has 13 residues. CDR1 is SQVTM and CDR2 is ANQGSEA in the germline V gene. The CDR3 spells CSVGEPSSEKLFF. The CDR3 nucleotides are TGCAGCGTCGGTGAGCCCTCCAGTGAAAAACTGTTTTTT. The whole variable domain, filled in from reference TRBV29-1 and TRBJ1-4, reads SAVISQKPSRDICQRGTSLTIQCQVDSQVTMMFWYRQQPGQSLTLIATANQGSEATYESGFVIDKFPISRPNLTFSTLTVSNMSPEDSSIYLCSVGEPSSEKLFFGSGTQLSVL.

The chain joins TRBV12-3 or TRBV12-4 to TRBJ2-3; D is perhaps TRBD2 (6 bases). V lost 2 bases, J lost 4 bases, and 10 bases lay in between. The CDR3 is 14 residues long. The CDR3 protein is CASSLIGGADTQYF. CDR3 bases: TGTGCCAGCAGTTTAATCGGAGGGGCAGATACGCAGTATTTT.

This chain links TRBV7-9 with TRBJ2-1; 14 nucleotides match TRBD2. V shed 5 bases, J shed 5 bases, and the junction held 5 bases outside the gene matches. This CDR3 has 16 residues. CDR1 and CDR2 from the germline V gene are SEHNR and FQNEAQ (reference sequence). CDR3 in amino acids: CASSQTSGGANNEQFF. The CDR3 DNA reads as TGTGCCAGCAGCCAGACTAGCGGGGGGGCCAACAATGAGCAGTTCTTC.

In its sample, this clonotype was seen many times. V usage is TRBV20-1 and J usage is TRBJ1-2; D is possibly TRBD1 (5 bases). Trimming cost V 3 bases and J 4 bases, with 12 bases left between them. The length of the CDR3 is 13 residues. CDR1 and CDR2 (germline): DFQATT, SNEGSKA (reference sequence). CDR3 DNA: TGCAGTGCTAGCGACAGTCTGTCCTATGGCTACACCTTC. It translates to CSASDSLSYGYTF.

The chain is built from TRBV5-6 and TRBJ2-1, with D possibly being TRBD2 (6 bases). Germline assignment: CDR1 SGHDT and CDR2 YYEEEE. The V gene lost 4 bases and the J gene lost 9 bases, with 8 bases spanning the gap. The length of the CDR3 is 11 residues. CDR3: CASSRTTEQFF. The CDR3 DNA follows: TGTGCCAGCAGCCGGACTACTGAGCAGTTCTTC.